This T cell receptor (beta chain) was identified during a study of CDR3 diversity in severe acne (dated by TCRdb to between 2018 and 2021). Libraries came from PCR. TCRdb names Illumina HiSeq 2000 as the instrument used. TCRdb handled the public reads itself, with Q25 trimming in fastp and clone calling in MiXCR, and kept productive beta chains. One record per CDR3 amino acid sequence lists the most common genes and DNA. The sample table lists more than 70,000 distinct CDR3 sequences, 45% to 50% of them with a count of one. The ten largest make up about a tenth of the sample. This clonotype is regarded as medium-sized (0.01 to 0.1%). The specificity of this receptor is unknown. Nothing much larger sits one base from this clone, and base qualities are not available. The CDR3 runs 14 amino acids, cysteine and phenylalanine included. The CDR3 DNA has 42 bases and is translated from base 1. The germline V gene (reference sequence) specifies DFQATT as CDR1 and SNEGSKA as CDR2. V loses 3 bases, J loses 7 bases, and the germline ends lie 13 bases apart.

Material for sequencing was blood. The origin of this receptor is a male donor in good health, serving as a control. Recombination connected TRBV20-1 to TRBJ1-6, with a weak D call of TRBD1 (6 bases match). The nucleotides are TGCAGTGCTAGCATGGGACAAGAAAATTCACCCCTCCACTTT. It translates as CSASMGQENSPLHF.